What follows is one T cell receptor beta chain and its context. Its specificity is not known. Sequencing in the ViraFEST assay came after antigen-specific CD4+ T cells had been expanded with viral peptide pools, which were used to stimulate PBMC. The culture ran for 10 days, and then CD4+ T cells were isolated. Two-dose BNT162b2 or mRNA-1273 vaccination was given to participants. Having tested negative for nucleocapsid antibodies, the vaccine recipients showed no prior SARS-CoV-2 infection. Each culture well received a few million PBMC. These cells were then cultured in IMDM with about 10 IU/ml IL-2 and 9.5 to 10 ug/ml peptides. The V and J ends lost 0 bases and 3 bases respectively, with 4 bases between them. Germline V gene lookup returns CDR1 PRHDT and CDR2 FYEKMQ (reference sequence). This CDR3 has 13 amino acids. The data stem from a study of vaccination effects on CD4 cells after COVID-19. As for the study in general: Post-vaccine samples followed the second dose by a median of 72 days.

Sequencing was performed with immunoSEQ multiplex PCR; in TCRdb, only in-frame clones are kept and a portion is missing. The profile shows just under 60,000 clones, 60% to 80% of them singletons. Source: CD4+ T cells from PBMCs cultured with HCoV-OC43 spike peptides, taken after COVID-19 vaccination. Subset of the sample: HCoV-OC43 spike overlapping peptide pool stimulation. The receptor comes from a human donor who received a COVID-19 vaccine. The rearrangement links TRBV13 to TRBJ2-3; D uncertain. Written as DNA, the CDR3 is TGTGCCAGCAGCTTAGGGGAAACAGATACGCAGTATTTT. It specifies CASSLGETDTQYF.